A single count supports the clone carrying this TCR beta chain. As yet, its antigen is unknown. Time point denoted: newly diagnosed GD, antithyroid drugs for less than 3 months. From PBMCs, RNA was extracted and then used to make the TCR library. The data were taken from a study of regulatory T cells in long-lasting Graves disease. Points from the study as a whole: TRBV28, TRBJ1-2 and TRBJ2-5 emerged as the favored segments in persistent disease.

Germline loops: CDR1 MNHEY, CDR2 SMNVEV (reference sequence). This CDR3 region has 15 residues. The V segment lost 5 bases and the J segment 4 bases; nucleotides outside the gene matches: 8. Arm-PCR of CDR3 regions and iRepertoire HTBI primers were the basis on which TCR beta libraries were built. TCRdb reanalysed the multiplex PCR reads using MiXCR and keeps one entry per CDR3 protein. The sample shows about 440,000 distinct CDR3 sequences, about 16% of them seen only once. The same data also went into a second study, on T cells in Graves' hyperthyroidism and ophthalmopathy.

The sequences come from peripheral blood mononuclear cells (PBMCs), collected at new diagnosis, from a patient treated with antithyroid drugs. The chain joins TRBV27 to TRBJ1-1; 9 nucleotides match TRBD1. This clonotype was obtained from a woman younger than 35 with Graves disease. CDR3 in DNA: TGTGCCAGCAGTCCTCGGGACAGGGTGAGCACTGAAGCTTTCTTT. This codes for CASSPRDRVSTEAFF.